The present entry profiles one T cell receptor (beta chain) with its context. This was the immunoSEQ v3 assay. Assay used: immunoSEQ multiplex PCR; TCRdb lists only in-frame clones, some missing. Of some 60,000 clones in the sample, more than 60% are singletons; the top ten hold 1.8%. The CDR3 has 15 residues. Germline V gene sequence: CDR1 MRHNA, CDR2 SNTAGT. Trimming shortened V by 2 bases and J by 2 bases, and 12 bases separated the two germline ends. The record originates from a study of TIL therapy for anti-PD-1-resistant metastatic lung cancer. Across the study: Most patients had lung adenocarcinoma; four tumors were EGFR-mutant, two ALK-rearranged; half smoked currently or formerly. Median tumor mutation burden was 1.5 mutations per megabase.

Sample time point: pre-treatment sample, taken before nivolumab and TIL therapy. Stage 4 NSCLC adults joined between late 2017 and January 2020. J is TRBJ1-1 and V is TRBV6-4; no firm D call. The TCR originated in a person aged 25 to 85 with non-small cell lung cancer. The sequenced sample was blood, obtained at baseline. DNA for the CDR3: TGTGCCAGCAGTGACGAACAGATCGTAAACACTGAAGCTTTCTTT. The encoded protein is CASSDEQIVNTEAFF.